These 20 T cell receptor beta chains were sequenced from one sample in a study of blood T cell repertoires in COVID-19. The data were produced by immunoSEQ multiplex PCR, yet TCRdb's version contains in-frame clones alone and is incomplete. Of about 280,000 clones listed, roughly 87% were seen once; the top ten hold roughly 13%. The specimen sequenced was peripheral blood. These TCRs come from a human donor in a cohort sampled during active COVID-19.

The chain has TRBV5-5 and TRBJ2-2, with D tentatively TRBD1 (5 bases). The CDR3 covers 14 residues. The ends were cut back, 3 bases at V and 4 bases at J, with 10 bases in the middle. CDR1 is SGHKS, CDR2 YYEKEE, per germline (reference sequence). In DNA form, the CDR3 reads TGTGCCAGCAGCTCCGGACATCTCACCGGGGAGCTGTTTTTT. As protein: CASSSGHLTGELFF. The complete variable domain, with remaining parts taken from reference TRBV5-5 and TRBJ2-2, reads DAGVTQSPTHLIKTRGQQVTLRCSPISGHKSVSWYQQVLGQGPQFIFQYYEKEERGRGNFPDRFSARQFPNYSSELNVNALLLGDSALYLCASSSGHLTGELFFGEGSRLTVL.

The chain uses TRBV29-1 and TRBJ2-4, with 9 bases aligning to TRBD1. Germline CDR1 and CDR2: SQVTM and ANQGSEA. The CDR3 is made up of 15 amino acids. J gave up 8 bases and V 5 bases, and 13 bases lay outside the gene matches. In nucleotides, the CDR3 is TGCAGCGTTTCCAACAGGGGGCTAACTCGAGACATTCAGTACTTC. It is translated as CSVSNRGLTRDIQYF. Based on the CDR3 plus reference TRBV29-1 and TRBJ2-4, the full variable domain is SAVISQKPSRDICQRGTSLTIQCQVDSQVTMMFWYRQQPGQSLTLIATANQGSEATYESGFVIDKFPISRPNLTFSTLTVSNMSPEDSSIYLCSVSNRGLTRDIQYFGAGTRLSVL.

The V call is TRBV12-2, the J call TRBJ2-1; no DNA check was done on the table's D call, TRBD2. TRBV12-2 is given as a pseudogene. The CDR3 covers 16 residues. The DNA of the CDR3 is TGTGCAAGTCGCTTAGCCCTCCCTCTCTTATACAATGAGCAGTTCTTC. This codes for CASRLALPLLYNEQFF.

This chain uses TRBV5-1 with TRBJ1-1; D gene uncertain. The V end was cut by 1 base, the J end by 3 bases, with 7 bases between. The CDR3 contains 13 residues. Germline assignment: CDR1 SGHRS and CDR2 YFSETQ. CDR3 region: CASSLQLDTEAFF. The CDR3 nucleotides read TGCGCCAGCAGCTTGCAACTAGACACTGAAGCTTTCTTT. Full variable domain (outside the CDR3, taken from reference TRBV5-1 and TRBJ1-1): KAGVTQTPRYLIKTRGQQVTLSCSPISGHRSVSWYQQTPGQGLQFLFEYFSETQRNKGNFPGRFSGRQFSNSRSEMNVSTLELGDSALYLCASSLQLDTEAFFGQGTRLTVV.

The genes are TRBV7-2 and TRBJ2-5; TRBD2 might be the D (6 bases). This CDR3 comprises 15 residues. V was pared by 2 bases and J by 1 base, with 11 bases between. The germline CDR1 and CDR2 sequences are SGHTA and FQGNSA. The CDR3 spells CASSLNPGLQETQYF. In nucleotides, the CDR3 is TGTGCCAGCAGCTTAAATCCGGGACTCCAAGAGACCCAGTACTTC.

V is TRBV11-2 and J is TRBJ2-7; tentatively, D is TRBD1 (6 bases). V was cut by 5 bases and J by 6 bases, with 17 bases left in between. CDR1 is SGHAT and CDR2 is FQNNGV in the germline V gene. The CDR3 is made up of 14 amino acids. The CDR3 protein is CASSPHTAGAEQYF. In DNA form, the CDR3 reads TGTGCCAGCAGCCCGCATACGGCAGGGGCCGAGCAGTACTTC.

The DNA of the CDR3 is TGTGCCAGTAGTTTGACAGGCGCCTCTGGGGCCAACGTCCTGACTTTC. Encoded protein: CASSLTGASGANVLTF. The chain couples TRBV19 to TRBJ2-6, with D possibly matching TRBD1 (6 bases). The CDR3 is made up of 16 amino acids. In germline, CDR1 is LNHDA, CDR2 SQIVND (reference sequence). Trimming shortened V by 5 bases and J by 0 bases, and 11 bases separated the two germline ends.

The chain combines TRBV18 with TRBJ2-1; D possibly corresponds to TRBD2 (5 bases). V was cut by 3 bases and J by 4 bases, with 16 bases left in between. The germline V gene encodes CDR1 KGHSH and CDR2 LQKENI. The CDR3 contains 16 residues. The CDR3 protein is CASSPPGVLTYNEQFF. DNA of the CDR3: TGTGCCAGCTCACCCCCCGGGGTCCTAACTTACAATGAGCAGTTCTTC.

The J gene is TRBJ2-1, the V gene TRBV7-2; 16 nucleotides line up with TRBD2. CDR1 is SGHTA, CDR2 FQGNSA, per germline. Trimming at V came to 1 base and at J to 6 bases, leaving 3 bases not matched to a gene. The CDR3 runs to 17 residues. The CDR3, as DNA: TGTGCCAGCAGCTTAGGTGGGACTAGCGGGAGGGCCAATGAGCAGTTCTTC. Translated, it gives CASSLGGTSGRANEQFF.

This CDR3 is CAIRPSSGRHPRGDGANVLTF. CDR3 DNA: TGTGCCATCAGACCCTCGAGCGGGAGGCACCCTCGAGGAGATGGGGCCAACGTCCTGACTTTC. This rearrangement joins TRBV10-3 to TRBJ2-6; TRBD2 matches 9 bases. Germline assignment: CDR1 ENHRY and CDR2 SYGVKD. The junction had 21 bases not matched to a gene; V was cut back by 6 bases and J by 3 bases. This CDR3 has 21 amino acids.

The DNA of the CDR3 is TGTGCCACCAGTGACCCGAGATTAGGGGACACTGAAGCTTTCTTT. It is translated as CATSDPRLGDTEAFF. The chain carries TRBV24-1 and TRBJ1-1, with D possibly TRBD1 on 5 matching bases. Trimming cost V 4 bases and J 3 bases, with 14 bases left between them. CDR1 and CDR2 from the germline V gene are KGHDR and SFDVKD. The CDR3 is made up of 15 amino acids.

The gene calls are TRBV27 and TRBJ2-7; possible D gene TRBD2, 5 bases. The CDR3 contains 14 residues. V was pared by 3 bases and J by 10 bases, with 19 bases between. Looked up from germline, CDR1 is MNHEY and CDR2 is SMNVEV (reference sequence). CDR3 loop: CASSFVEALAEQYF. CDR3 DNA sequence: TGTGCCAGCAGTTTCGTGGAGGCGCTCGCGGAACAGTACTTC.

The sample holds one count of this clone. The rearrangement links TRBV21-1 to TRBJ1-1; the table's D gene call, TRBD1, was not cross checked with the DNA. TRBV21-1 is recorded as a pseudogene. The CDR3 sequence is 16 residues long. CDR3 region: CAWGPRQGARNTEAFF. The CDR3 nucleotides read TGTGCCTGGGGGCCTCGACAGGGGGCAAGAAACACTGAAGCTTTCTTT.

CDR3 amino acids: CASSRTTSGVGTDTQYF. The CDR3, as DNA: TGTGCCAGTAGCCGTACGACTAGCGGGGTCGGCACAGATACGCAGTATTTT. The gene calls are TRBV19 and TRBJ2-3; 11 nucleotides align to TRBD2. From germline, CDR1 is LNHDA and CDR2 SQIVND (reference sequence). The CDR3 is 17 residues long. Germline trimming cut 6 bases from V and 1 base from J; bases unmatched to any gene: 9.

The CDR3 protein is CASSITRQAHYGYTF. CDR3 DNA sequence: TGTGCCAGTAGTATCACGCGACAGGCACACTATGGCTACACCTTC. The chain has TRBV19 and TRBJ1-2; weak D call: TRBD1 (6 bases). The CDR3 totals 15 residues. Trimming cost V 3 bases and J 3 bases, with 14 bases left between them. CDR1 is LNHDA, CDR2 SQIVND, per germline (reference sequence).

The rearrangement uses TRBV19 and TRBJ2-5, with 7 bases fitting TRBD1. Germline CDR1 is LNHDA and CDR2 is SQIVND (reference sequence). There are 14 residues in the CDR3. The V segment lost 6 bases and the J segment 2 bases; nucleotides outside the gene matches: 6. The CDR3 nucleotides read TGTGCCAGTAGCCCGGGACAGCCACAAGAGACCCAGTACTTC. This codes for CASSPGQPQETQYF.

The chain uses TRBV5-1 and TRBJ2-1; D call uncertain. The germline V gene encodes CDR1 SGHRS and CDR2 YFSETQ. V shed 4 bases and J shed 6 bases, with 17 bases lying between them. The CDR3 consists of 15 residues. CDR3: CASSPGMVSSNEQFF. CDR3 nucleotides: TGCGCCAGCAGCCCCGGAATGGTATCTAGCAATGAGCAGTTCTTC.

V and J are TRBV30 and TRBJ1-6; 12 nucleotides line up with TRBD1. The germline V gene encodes CDR1 GTSNPN and CDR2 SVGIG (reference sequence). The J segment lost 8 bases and the V segment lost 6 bases, leaving 11 bases of the junction unmatched. The CDR3 sequence is 16 residues long. DNA for the CDR3: TGTGCCTGCCCCCCTAACCGGGACAGGGGGCATTCACCCCTCCACTTT. Translating gives CACPPNRDRGHSPLHF.

The sample holds one count of this clone. The chain combines TRBV27 with TRBJ2-7, with a possible D match to TRBD1 (6 bases). Trimming stripped 2 bases from V and 6 bases from J, with 11 bases between. CDR1 is MNHEY, CDR2 SMNVEV, per germline (reference sequence). This CDR3 comprises 13 residues. This CDR3 reads CASSLATGFEQYF. DNA of the CDR3: TGTGCCAGCAGTTTAGCAACAGGGTTCGAGCAGTACTTC.

DNA for the CDR3: TGTGCCAGCAGCCCGGTAGTAGGGGGCAACTATGGCTACACCTTC. Its protein is CASSPVVGGNYGYTF. The chain is built from TRBV9 and TRBJ1-2, with 7 bases that match TRBD1. The CDR3 contains 15 residues. Germline V gene lookup returns CDR1 SGDLS and CDR2 YYNGEE. V dropped 4 bases and J dropped 2; count of bases not matched to a gene: 8.